Only one count was recorded for the clone carrying this T cell receptor beta chain. Its antigen is still unknown. In the PCR, 60 Vbeta and 13 Jbeta primers were used. Using immunoSEQ multiplex PCR, the repertoire was profiled, and TCRdb retains in-frame clones only, with some absent. The sample lists about 180,000 clones, 72% seen once, with around 2.3% in the top ten. These data come from a study of cytomegalovirus exposure and HLA in healthy donors. General observations from the study: V- and J-gene trimming of TCR beta was linked (in a later analysis) to a missense DCLRE1C variant.

Trimming cost V 2 bases and J 5 bases, with 10 bases left between them. Germline values: CDR1 KGHSH, CDR2 LQKENI. CDR3 length: 14 residues. Sequenced input: PBMCs. V gene TRBV18 combines with J gene TRBJ1-5; D remains unclear. The clonotype comes from a human donor in good health. CDR3 in amino acids: CASSPGDWDQPQHF. CDR3 bases: TGTGCCAGCTCACCAGGCGACTGGGATCAGCCCCAGCATTTT.